A selection of T cell receptor beta chains follows, all from one sample in a study of T cell responses to AZD1222 COVID-19 vaccine. Repertoires were generated with immunoSEQ multiplex PCR, while TCRdb's copy carries only in-frame clones and drops some. In the table there are 70,000 to 90,000 clones, about 78% of which are singletons. The source material was peripheral blood, sampled on day 0 of AZD1222 vaccination. These receptors were taken from an adult in good health. Each CDR3 is given with its conserved first and last residue. A D gene is named only where the DNA matches it firmly. Part of the rows lack a size; the others show once, few, many or a class for expanded clones.

size,D,length,V,J,CDR3,DNA
NA,NA,13,TRBV3-1/TRBV3-2,TRBJ1-6,CASSQGRDSPLHF,TGTGCCAGCAGCCAAGGACGGGATTCACCCCTCCACTTT
NA,TRBD1,13,TRBV27,TRBJ2-3,CASSFKNRGTQYF,TGTGCCAGCAGTTTTAAGAACAGGGGTACGCAGTATTTT
NA,TRBD1,20,TRBV5-1,TRBJ2-1,CASSHPGRDRASASYNEQFF,TGCGCCAGCAGCCACCCGGGGCGGGACAGGGCTAGCGCTTCCTACAATGAGCAGTTCTTC
few,NA,13,TRBV7-8,TRBJ2-5,CASSLPGTETQYF,TGTGCCAGCAGCTTACCGGGTACTGAGACCCAGTACTTC
NA,NA,16,TRBV5-4,TRBJ2-2,CASSLVSIKNTGELFF,TGTGCCAGCAGCTTGGTTTCGATTAAGAACACCGGGGAGCTGTTTTTT
NA,NA,15,TRBV5-1,TRBJ2-3,CASSEDLEGVDTQYF,TGCGCCAGCAGCGAAGACCTGGAGGGAGTAGATACGCAGTATTTT
NA,NA,14,TRBV6-2/TRBV6-3,TRBJ2-7,CASSYATGEYEQYF,TGTGCCAGCAGTTACGCGACAGGAGAGTACGAGCAGTACTTC
few,NA,14,TRBV7-8,TRBJ2-2,CASLTGVSTGELFF,TGTGCCAGCCTCACGGGAGTAAGCACCGGGGAGCTGTTTTTT
NA,NA,15,TRBV28,TRBJ2-2,CASLGGGSNTGELFF,TGTGCCAGCCTGGGGGGCGGGAGCAACACCGGGGAGCTGTTTTTT
NA,NA,14,TRBV10-3,TRBJ1-3,CAISAPHAGNTIYF,TGTGCCATCAGTGCCCCCCATGCGGGAAACACCATATATTTT
once,NA,13,TRBV10-1,TRBJ2-3,CASSTAQGDTQYF,TGCGCCAGCAGTACTGCCCAGGGAGATACGCAGTATTTT
NA,TRBD1,13,TRBV5-1,TRBJ1-1,CASGQGEHTEAFF,TGCGCCAGCGGACAGGGAGAGCACACTGAAGCTTTCTTT
few,TRBD2,15,TRBV5-1,TRBJ2-1,CASRPGTSSYNEQFF,TGCGCCAGCAGGCCCGGGACTAGCTCCTACAATGAGCAGTTCTTC
NA,NA,15,TRBV9,TRBJ1-3,CASSRGLSSGNTIYF,TGTGCCAGCAGCCGGGGTTTAAGCTCTGGAAACACCATATATTTT
NA,NA,14,TRBV27,TRBJ1-6,CASSGGRRGSPLHF,TGTGCCAGCAGCGGAGGGAGGCGCGGTTCACCCCTCCACTTT
NA,NA,13,TRBV12-5,TRBJ2-1,CASGLGGSIEQFF,TGTGCTAGTGGTTTAGGTGGGTCTATTGAGCAGTTCTTC
NA,NA,14,TRBV19,TRBJ1-5,CATTWGGSNQPQHF,TGTGCCACCACTTGGGGGGGTAGCAATCAGCCCCAGCATTTT
NA,TRBD2,15,TRBV11-2,TRBJ2-1,CASSFQSGRAVEQFF,TGTGCCAGCAGCTTTCAAAGCGGGAGGGCCGTTGAGCAGTTCTTC
NA,TRBD2,15,TRBV18,TRBJ2-1,CASSPGSGRSNEQFF,TGTGCCAGCTCACCAGGTAGCGGGAGATCAAATGAGCAGTTCTTC
few,NA,16,TRBV19,TRBJ1-1,CASSTPRTSLNTEAFF,TGTGCCAGTAGTACCCCCCGGACTTCCCTGAACACTGAAGCTTTCTTT
NA,NA,12,TRBV6-6,TRBJ2-1,CASSYQNNEQFF,TGTGCCAGCAGTTACCAGAACAATGAGCAGTTCTTC
NA,TRBD2,18,TRBV7-9,TRBJ2-2,CASSLGLLAGIDTGELFF,TGTGCCAGCAGCTTGGGGTTACTAGCGGGAATCGACACCGGGGAGCTGTTTTTT
NA,NA,15,TRBV4-1,TRBJ2-2,CASSQPGKDTGELFF,TGCGCCAGCAGCCAGCCCGGGAAAGACACCGGGGAGCTGTTTTTT
once,NA,15,TRBV5-1,TRBJ2-1,CASSLEASSYNEQFF,TGCGCCAGCAGCTTGGAAGCAAGCTCCTACAATGAGCAGTTCTTC
NA,NA,15,TRBV28,TRBJ2-3,CASSLAADLTDTQYF,TGTGCCAGCAGTTTAGCAGCGGATCTCACAGATACGCAGTATTTT
few,TRBD1,15,TRBV3-1/TRBV3-2,TRBJ2-7,CASSLSGQGTSEQYF,TGTGCCAGCAGCCTCTCAGGACAGGGGACAAGCGAGCAGTACTTC
NA,NA,15,TRBV6-5,TRBJ2-1,CASSYSRVLGNEQFF,TGTGCCAGCAGTTACTCCCGGGTTTTGGGGAATGAGCAGTTCTTC
NA,TRBD1,13,TRBV6-5,TRBJ1-1,CASSLGTVDGAFF,TGTGCCAGCAGTTTGGGGACAGTGGATGGGGCTTTCTTT
NA,NA,14,TRBV6-5,TRBJ1-6,CASSQPDYNSPLHF,TGTGCCAGCAGTCAACCAGACTATAATTCACCCCTCCACTTT
NA,NA,16,TRBV3-1/TRBV3-2,TRBJ1-5,CASSFSTVRDNQPQHF,TGTGCCAGCAGCTTCTCTACGGTAAGAGACAATCAGCCCCAGCATTTT
NA,TRBD2,14,TRBV6-4,TRBJ2-1,CASSESGRIYEQFF,TGTGCCAGCAGTGAGAGCGGGAGAATCTATGAGCAGTTCTTC
NA,TRBD1,15,TRBV7-8,TRBJ2-1,CASSLGGTGYNEQFF,TGTGCCAGCAGCTTAGGCGGGACAGGCTACAATGAGCAGTTCTTC
NA,NA,14,TRBV10-2,TRBJ1-4,CASSESWGVEKLFF,TGCGCCAGCAGTGAGTCTTGGGGCGTAGAAAAACTGTTTTTT
NA,NA,16,TRBV6-5,TRBJ1-4,CASSYSILGAGEKLFF,TGTGCCAGCAGTTACTCGATCTTGGGGGCGGGGGAAAAACTGTTTTTT
NA,TRBD1,15,TRBV4-1,TRBJ1-1,CASSHQDREALKAFF,TGCGCCAGCAGCCATCAGGACAGGGAAGCCTTGAAAGCTTTCTTT
few,NA,15,TRBV7-6,TRBJ1-4,CASSLGRQEGEKLFF,TGTGCCAGCAGCTTAGGACGGCAGGAAGGTGAAAAACTGTTTTTT
NA,NA,14,TRBV6-1,TRBJ1-1,CASSELEGSTEAFF,TGTGCCAGCAGTGAACTCGAGGGGAGCACTGAAGCTTTCTTT
NA,TRBD2,14,TRBV7-2,TRBJ2-7,CASSRTSADYEQYF,TGTGCCAGCAGCCGGACTAGCGCTGACTACGAGCAGTACTTC
NA,TRBD2,14,TRBV3-1/TRBV3-2,TRBJ2-7,CASSRLAGSYEQYF,TGTGCCAGCAGCCGACTAGCGGGAAGTTACGAGCAGTACTTC
NA,TRBD1,16,TRBV28,TRBJ1-2,CASRATGGKFEYGYTF,TGTGCCAGCAGAGCTACAGGGGGCAAATTTGAGTATGGCTACACCTTC
NA,NA,13,TRBV10-3,TRBJ1-1,CAISDRADTEAFF,TGTGCCATCAGTGACAGGGCGGACACTGAAGCTTTCTTT
NA,TRBD2,16,TRBV28,TRBJ2-7,CASSPSPRLAGVGQYF,TGTGCCAGCAGCCCATCCCCCCGACTAGCGGGAGTCGGGCAGTACTTC
NA,NA,17,TRBV5-6,TRBJ2-2,CASSSWVLKLSTGELFF,TGTGCCAGCAGCAGCTGGGTCCTGAAACTATCTACCGGGGAGCTGTTTTTT
once,TRBD2,15,TRBV9,TRBJ2-2,CASSASGGRHGELFF,TGTGCCAGCAGCGCTAGCGGGGGGAGACACGGGGAGCTGTTTTTT
NA,NA,14,TRBV29-1,TRBJ1-2,CSAVAGAGNYGYTF,TGCAGCGCTGTCGCTGGGGCTGGTAACTATGGCTACACCTTC
NA,TRBD1,15,TRBV4-1,TRBJ1-3,CASSLFTGVGNTIYF,TGCGCCAGCAGCCTCTTTACAGGGGTTGGAAACACCATATATTTT
NA,NA,14,TRBV14,TRBJ2-7,CASSPADTRYEQYF,TGTGCCAGCAGCCCCGCCGACACTCGTTACGAGCAGTACTTC
NA,NA,13,TRBV28,TRBJ1-1,CASSLSGFTEAFF,TGTGCCAGCAGTTTATCAGGGTTCACTGAAGCTTTCTTT